The entry below describes one T cell receptor (beta chain). Its antigen is unidentified. These data originate in a study of chemoradiotherapy in HPV16-positive cancers. As for the study in general: Candidate HPV-specific clones and shared TCR motifs came from a couple of HPV16-positive patients.

The CDR3 spans 18 residues. V lost 2 bases, J lost 2 bases, and 21 bases lay in between. Measured with immunoSEQ multiplex PCR; TCRdb has only the in-frame clones, and not every one. The table includes tens of thousands of clones, about 90% detected once. Study observations and caveats: HPV-specific T cells were functionally defined from only a couple of HPV16-positive patients. Candidate HPV-specific clones and E7-related TCR motifs grew in tumor during treatment.

Repertoires were sampled repeatedly during chemoradiotherapy. The source of this sequence is a human donor with HPV-associated anogenital cancer. V gene TRBV23-1 combines with J gene TRBJ1-1, with D perhaps TRBD1 (6 bases). TRBV23-1 is placed among ORFs of uncertain function. The sequenced sample was blood, obtained from a patient who underwent chemoradiotherapy. This chain's CDR3 is CASSQPRSQTGSNTEAFF. CDR3 DNA sequence: TGCGCCAGCAGTCAACCCCGGTCCCAGACAGGCTCAAACACTGAAGCTTTCTTT.